The clone carrying this TCR beta chain came up once. Original processing methods: Reference gene primer amplification gave nucleated cell count estimates. The data were produced by immunoSEQ multiplex PCR, yet TCRdb's version contains in-frame clones alone and is incomplete. From that table come the V and J calls and clone size; the DNA was used to work out D and trimming. The table includes under 350,000 clones, 65% to 90% detected once. The ends lost 0 bases at V and 0 bases at J; junction bases unmatched: 8. Germline V gene data show CDR1 as SGHRS and CDR2 as YFSETQ. The CDR3 has 19 residues. The entry originates in a study of blood T cell repertoires in COVID-19. Whole-study context: COVID-19 samples from acute and convalescent phases originated in the United States, Italy and Spain. PBMCs, B-cell-depleted T cells, or T cells were the source of the cDNA or gDNA that made up the material.

The rearrangement joins TRBV5-1 to TRBJ2-4; 11 bases are shared with TRBD1. Sequencing input: peripheral blood. This sequence was found in a human donor in a cohort sampled during active COVID-19. The CDR3 nucleotides read TGCGCCAGCAGCTTGGACGGGACAGGGGGACCGGGAGCCAAAAACATTCAGTACTTC. Translating it yields CASSLDGTGGPGAKNIQYF.